The clone carrying this T cell receptor beta chain was seen ten or more times. TCRdb re-analyzed the PCR reads using MiXCR. This table has some 10,000 clones, 11% appearing once. Every patient was untreated before thyroid surgery. This entry belongs to a study of metastatic and nonmetastatic thyroid tumors. The length of the CDR3 is 13 residues. Trimming took 2 bases from V and 8 from J, leaving 13 bases between them. The germline gives CDR1 DFQATT, CDR2 SNEGSKA (reference sequence). The sample comprised tumor tissue. The chain is built from TRBV20-1 and TRBJ2-4; perhaps TRBD2 as D (6 bases). This TCR was sampled from a female donor with papillary thyroid cancer or a benign thyroid nodule (not recorded which). Some clones in this sample may be carry-over from other donors' samples. CDR3 sequence: CSARPGGLHIQYF. CDR3 in DNA: TGCAGTGCTAGACCCGGGGGTCTGCACATTCAGTACTTC.